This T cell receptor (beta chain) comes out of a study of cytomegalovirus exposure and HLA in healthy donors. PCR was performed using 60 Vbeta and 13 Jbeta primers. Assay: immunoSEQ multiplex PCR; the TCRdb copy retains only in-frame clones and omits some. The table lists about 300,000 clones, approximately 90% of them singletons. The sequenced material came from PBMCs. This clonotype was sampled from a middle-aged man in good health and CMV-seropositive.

CDR3 sequence (DNA): TGTGCCAGCAGTGCCCAGGGGTCCTACGAGCAGTACTTC. As protein: CASSAQGSYEQYF. The chain joins TRBV2 to TRBJ2-5; the D gene is possibly TRBD1 (6 bases). The J call may be mistaken, given a closer DNA end match to TRBJ2-7. This CDR3 contains 13 residues. CDR1 is SNHLY, CDR2 FYNNEI, per germline.